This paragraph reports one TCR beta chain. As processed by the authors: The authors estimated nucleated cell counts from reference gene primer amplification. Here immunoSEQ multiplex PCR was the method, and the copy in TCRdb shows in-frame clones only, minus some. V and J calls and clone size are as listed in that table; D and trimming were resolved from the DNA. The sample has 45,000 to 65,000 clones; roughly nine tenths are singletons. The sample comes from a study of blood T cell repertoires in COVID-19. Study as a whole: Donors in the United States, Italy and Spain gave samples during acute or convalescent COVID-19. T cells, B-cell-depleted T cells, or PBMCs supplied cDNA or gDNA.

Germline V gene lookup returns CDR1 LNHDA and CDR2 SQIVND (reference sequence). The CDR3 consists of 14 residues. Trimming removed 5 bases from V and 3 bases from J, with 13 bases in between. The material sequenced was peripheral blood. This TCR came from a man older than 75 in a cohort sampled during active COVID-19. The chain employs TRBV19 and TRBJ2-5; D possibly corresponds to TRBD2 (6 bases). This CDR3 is CASSRRDLKETQYF. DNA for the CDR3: TGTGCCAGTAGTCGCCGGGACTTAAAAGAGACCCAGTACTTC. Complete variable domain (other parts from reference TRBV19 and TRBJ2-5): DGGITQSPKYLFRKEGQNVTLSCEQNLNHDAMYWYRQDPGQGLRLIYYSQIVNDFQKGDIAEGYSVSREKKESFPLTVTSAQKNPTAFYLCASSRRDLKETQYFGPGTRLLVL.